This T cell receptor beta chain was captured by sequencing in a study of neurological immune-mediated disorders. Study-level findings and limits: Among expanded clones, no CDR3 amino acid sequences were shared across subjects, a pattern suggesting private repertoires in all groups. The study found the most TCR clonal expansion in HTLV-1-associated myelopathy and the least in multiple sclerosis, below healthy controls.

The time point here: longitudinal time-point 1 (baseline). PBMCs stored at -80 C, 2 million in total, were the source of the unsorted libraries. As regards this clonotype: Antigen specificity is unknown. A much bigger clone sits one base away, suggesting this may be a read error.

cDNA was made by 5'RACE with 10-nucleotide random UMIs. TCRdb reanalysed the 5' RACE reads using MiXCR and keeps one entry per CDR3 protein. The data hold some 77,000 distinct CDR3 sequences, with roughly an eighth observed a single time. The CDR3 loop spans 16 amino acids. Germline V gene lookup returns CDR1 LGHDT and CDR2 YNNKEL (reference sequence). This clonotype was sampled from a female donor with HTLV-1-associated myelopathy (HAM/TSP). This chain joins TRBV3-1 and TRBJ2-3, with 7 bases lining up with TRBD2. What was sequenced was PBMCs. CDR3 nucleotide sequence: TGTGCCAACAGCCGACAACTAGCGTCTAGCACAGATACGCAGTATTTT. Amino acids: CANSRQLASSTDTQYF.